This T cell receptor (beta chain) was obtained from a study of blood T cell repertoires in COVID-19. Study details: The study drew acute and convalescent COVID-19 samples from the United States, Italy and Spain.

Generated by immunoSEQ multiplex PCR, the TCRdb table keeps only in-frame clones and is missing some. The sample holds hundreds of thousands of clones, roughly 87% seen once. Recruitment covered 20 to 25 US areas and drew participants whose ages spanned about 18 to 89 years. Participant-reported clinical history was the basis for cohort assignment. Recovered Cohort 3 donors showed two negative PCRs, clearance, or symptom resolution. Of note for this clone: Other DNA sequences of this sample code for an identical CDR3.

The CDR3 has 16 amino acids. CDR1 is SGHRS, CDR2 YFSETQ, per germline. With V trimmed by 0 bases and J by 5 bases, 3 bases remained unmatched. Sequenced: PBMCs or T cells enriched from blood (not recorded which). The TCR comes from a woman aged 25 to 39 who had recovered from COVID-19. The chain couples TRBV5-1 to TRBJ2-5, with 14 bases aligning to TRBD2. The CDR3 loop is CASSLATSGGAETQYF. The CDR3 DNA reads as TGCGCCAGCAGCTTGGCGACTAGCGGGGGGGCGGAGACCCAGTACTTC.